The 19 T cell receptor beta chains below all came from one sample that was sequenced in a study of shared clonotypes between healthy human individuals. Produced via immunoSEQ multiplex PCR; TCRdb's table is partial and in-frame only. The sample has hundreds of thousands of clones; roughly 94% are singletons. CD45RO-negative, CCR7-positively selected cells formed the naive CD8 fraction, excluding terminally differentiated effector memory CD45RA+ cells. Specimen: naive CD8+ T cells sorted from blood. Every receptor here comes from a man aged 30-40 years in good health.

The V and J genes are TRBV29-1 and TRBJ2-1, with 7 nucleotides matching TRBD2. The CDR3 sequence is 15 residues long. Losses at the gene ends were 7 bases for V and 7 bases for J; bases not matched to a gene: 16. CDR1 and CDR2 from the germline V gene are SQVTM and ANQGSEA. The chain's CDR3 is CSAEGGQIPQNEQFF. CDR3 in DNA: TGCAGCGCAGAGGGAGGGCAGATTCCACAAAATGAGCAGTTCTTC.

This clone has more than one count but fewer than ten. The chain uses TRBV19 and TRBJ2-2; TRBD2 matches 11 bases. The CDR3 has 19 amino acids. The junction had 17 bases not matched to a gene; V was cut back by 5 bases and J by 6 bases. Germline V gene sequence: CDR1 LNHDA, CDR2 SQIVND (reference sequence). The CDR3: CASSPVGVTSGRLSGELFF. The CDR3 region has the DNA TGTGCCAGTAGTCCAGTAGGGGTTACTAGCGGGAGATTGTCCGGGGAGCTGTTTTTT.

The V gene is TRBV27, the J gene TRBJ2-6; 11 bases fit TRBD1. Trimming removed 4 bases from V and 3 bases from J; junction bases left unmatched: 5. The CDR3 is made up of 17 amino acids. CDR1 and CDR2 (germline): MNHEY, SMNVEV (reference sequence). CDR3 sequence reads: CASSSRTGGFGANVLTF. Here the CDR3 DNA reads TGTGCCAGCAGTTCCAGGACAGGGGGCTTTGGGGCCAACGTCCTGACTTTC.

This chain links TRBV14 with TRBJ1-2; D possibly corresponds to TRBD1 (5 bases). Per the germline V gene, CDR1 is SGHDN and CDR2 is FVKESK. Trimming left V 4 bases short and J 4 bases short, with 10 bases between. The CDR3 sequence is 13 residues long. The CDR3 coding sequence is TGTGCCAGCAGCCCGGCGGGGGGCTATGGCTACACCTTC. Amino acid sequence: CASSPAGGYGYTF.

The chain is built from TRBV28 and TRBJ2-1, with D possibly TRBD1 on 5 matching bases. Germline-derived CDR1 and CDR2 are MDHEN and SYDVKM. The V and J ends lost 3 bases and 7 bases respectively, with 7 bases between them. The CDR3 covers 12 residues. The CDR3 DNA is TGTGCCAGCAGTTTGAAGGGGAATGAGCAGTTCTTC. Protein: CASSLKGNEQFF.

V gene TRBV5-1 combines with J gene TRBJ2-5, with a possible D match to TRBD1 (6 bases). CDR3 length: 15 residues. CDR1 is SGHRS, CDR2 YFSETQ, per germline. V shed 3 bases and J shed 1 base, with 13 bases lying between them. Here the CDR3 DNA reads TGCGCCAGCAGCTCACTGGCCAGGGGCCAAGAGACCCAGTACTTC. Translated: CASSSLARGQETQYF.

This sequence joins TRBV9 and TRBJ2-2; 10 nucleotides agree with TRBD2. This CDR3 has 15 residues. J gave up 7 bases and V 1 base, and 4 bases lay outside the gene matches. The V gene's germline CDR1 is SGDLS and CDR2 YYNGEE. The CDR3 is CASSVTGTSVGELFF. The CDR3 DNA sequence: TGTGCCAGCAGCGTAACCGGGACTAGCGTCGGGGAGCTGTTTTTT. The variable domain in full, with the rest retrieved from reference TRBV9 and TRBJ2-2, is DSGVTQTPKHLITATGQRVTLRCSPRSGDLSVYWYQQSLDQGLQFLIQYYNGEERAKGNILERFSAQQFPDLHSELNLSSLELGDSALYFCASSVTGTSVGELFFGEGSRLTVL.

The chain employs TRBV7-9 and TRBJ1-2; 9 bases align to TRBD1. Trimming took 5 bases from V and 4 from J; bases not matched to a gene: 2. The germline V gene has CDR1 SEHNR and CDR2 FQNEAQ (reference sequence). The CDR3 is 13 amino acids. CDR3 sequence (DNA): TGTGCCAGCAGCCGGGGACAGGGCTATGGCTACACCTTC. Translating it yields CASSRGQGYGYTF.

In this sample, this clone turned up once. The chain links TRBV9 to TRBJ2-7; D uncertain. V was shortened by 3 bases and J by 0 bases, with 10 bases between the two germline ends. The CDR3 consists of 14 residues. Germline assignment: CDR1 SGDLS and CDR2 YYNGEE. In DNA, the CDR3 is TGTGCCAGCAGCGGCACAGTTTACTCCTACGAGCAGTACTTC. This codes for CASSGTVYSYEQYF.

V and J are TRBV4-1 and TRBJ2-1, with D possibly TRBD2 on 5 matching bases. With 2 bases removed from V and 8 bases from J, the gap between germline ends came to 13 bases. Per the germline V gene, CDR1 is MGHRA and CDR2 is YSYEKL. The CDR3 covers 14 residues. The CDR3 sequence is CASSQLALEDEQFF. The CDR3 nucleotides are TGCGCCAGCAGCCAACTAGCCCTAGAGGATGAGCAGTTCTTC.

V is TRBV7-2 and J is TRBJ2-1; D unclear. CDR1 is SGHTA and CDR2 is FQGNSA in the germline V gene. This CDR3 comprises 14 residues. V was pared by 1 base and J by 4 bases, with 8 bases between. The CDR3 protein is CASSLGVLYNEQFF. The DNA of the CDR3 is TGTGCCAGCAGCTTAGGGGTACTTTACAATGAGCAGTTCTTC. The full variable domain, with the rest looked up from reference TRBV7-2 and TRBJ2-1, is GAGVSQSPSNKVTEKGKDVELRCDPISGHTALYWYRQSLGQGLEFLIYFQGNSAPDKSGLPSDRFSAERTGGSVSTLTIQRTQQEDSAVYLCASSLGVLYNEQFFGPGTRLTVL.

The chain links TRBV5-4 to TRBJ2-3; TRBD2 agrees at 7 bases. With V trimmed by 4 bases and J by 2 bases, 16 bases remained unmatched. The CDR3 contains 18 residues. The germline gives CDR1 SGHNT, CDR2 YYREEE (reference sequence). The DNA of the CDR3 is TGTGCCAGCAGCCAGGAACGGGGCCATAGCGGGTACACAGATACGCAGTATTTT. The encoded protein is CASSQERGHSGYTDTQYF.

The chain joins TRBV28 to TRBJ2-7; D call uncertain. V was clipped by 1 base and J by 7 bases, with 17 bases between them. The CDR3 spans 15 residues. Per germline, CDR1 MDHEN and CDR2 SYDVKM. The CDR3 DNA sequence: TGTGCCAGCAGTTTATTGGGAACTTCTGGGATTGAGCAGTACTTC. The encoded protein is CASSLLGTSGIEQYF.

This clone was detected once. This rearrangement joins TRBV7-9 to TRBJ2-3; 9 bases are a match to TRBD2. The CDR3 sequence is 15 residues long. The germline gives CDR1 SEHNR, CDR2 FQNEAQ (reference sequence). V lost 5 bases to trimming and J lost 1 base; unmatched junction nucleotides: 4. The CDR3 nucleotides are TGTGCCAGCAGCGGCCGGACTAGCGGCACAGATACGCAGTATTTT. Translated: CASSGRTSGTDTQYF. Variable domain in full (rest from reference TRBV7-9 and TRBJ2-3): DTGVSQNPRHKITKRGQNVTFRCDPISEHNRLYWYRQTLGQGPEFLTYFQNEAQLEKSRLLSDRFSAERPKGSFSTLEIQRTEQGDSAMYLCASSGRTSGTDTQYFGPGTRLTVL.

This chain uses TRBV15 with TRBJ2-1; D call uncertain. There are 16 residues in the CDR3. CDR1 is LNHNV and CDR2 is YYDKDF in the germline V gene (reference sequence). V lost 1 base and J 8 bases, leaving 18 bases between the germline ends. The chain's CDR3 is CATSRARPPVVDEQFF. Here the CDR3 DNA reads TGTGCCACCAGCAGAGCCCGACCTCCGGTTGTCGATGAGCAGTTCTTC.

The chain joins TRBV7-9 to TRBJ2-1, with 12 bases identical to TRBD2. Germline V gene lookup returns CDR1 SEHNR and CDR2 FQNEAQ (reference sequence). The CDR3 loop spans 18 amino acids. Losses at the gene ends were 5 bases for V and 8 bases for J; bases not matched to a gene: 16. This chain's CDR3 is CASSGPLKRLAGVHEQFF. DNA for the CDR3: TGTGCCAGCAGCGGACCACTCAAACGACTAGCGGGAGTTCATGAGCAGTTCTTC. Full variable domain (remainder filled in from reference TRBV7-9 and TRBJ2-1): DTGVSQNPRHKITKRGQNVTFRCDPISEHNRLYWYRQTLGQGPEFLTYFQNEAQLEKSRLLSDRFSAERPKGSFSTLEIQRTEQGDSAMYLCASSGPLKRLAGVHEQFFGPGTRLTVL.

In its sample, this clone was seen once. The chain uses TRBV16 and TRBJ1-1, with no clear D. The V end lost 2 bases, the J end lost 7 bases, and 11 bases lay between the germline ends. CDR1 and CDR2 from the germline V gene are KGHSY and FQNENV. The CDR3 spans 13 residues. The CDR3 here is CASSQTGPGEAFF. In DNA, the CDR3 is TGTGCCAGCAGCCAAACCGGCCCAGGTGAAGCTTTCTTT.

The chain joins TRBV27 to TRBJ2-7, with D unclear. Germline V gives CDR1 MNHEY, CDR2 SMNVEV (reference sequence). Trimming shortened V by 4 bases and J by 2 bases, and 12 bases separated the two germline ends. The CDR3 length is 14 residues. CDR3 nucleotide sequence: TGTGCCAGCAGTTCCCCAGCTAGGGCCTACGAGCAGTACTTC. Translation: CASSSPARAYEQYF.

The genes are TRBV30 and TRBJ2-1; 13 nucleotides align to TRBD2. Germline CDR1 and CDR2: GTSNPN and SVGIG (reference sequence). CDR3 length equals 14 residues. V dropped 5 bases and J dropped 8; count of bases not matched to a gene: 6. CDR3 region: CAWQTSGRGYEQFF. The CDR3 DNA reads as TGTGCCTGGCAAACTAGCGGGAGGGGCTATGAGCAGTTCTTC.